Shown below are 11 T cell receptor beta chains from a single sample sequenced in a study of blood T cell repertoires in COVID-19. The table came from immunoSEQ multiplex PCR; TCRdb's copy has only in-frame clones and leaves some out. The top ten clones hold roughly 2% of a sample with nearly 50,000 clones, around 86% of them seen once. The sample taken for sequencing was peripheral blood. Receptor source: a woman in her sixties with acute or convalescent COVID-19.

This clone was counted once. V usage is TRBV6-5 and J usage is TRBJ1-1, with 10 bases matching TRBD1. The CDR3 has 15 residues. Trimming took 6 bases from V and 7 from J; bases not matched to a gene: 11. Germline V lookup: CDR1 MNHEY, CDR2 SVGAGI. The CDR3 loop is CASSRTGGDRGEAFF. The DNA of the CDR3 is TGTGCCAGCAGCCGGACAGGGGGGGATAGGGGTGAAGCTTTCTTT.

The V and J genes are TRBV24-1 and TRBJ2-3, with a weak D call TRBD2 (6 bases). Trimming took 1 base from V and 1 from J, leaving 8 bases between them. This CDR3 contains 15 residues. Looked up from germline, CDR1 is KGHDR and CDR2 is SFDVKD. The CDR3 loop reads CATSDFGSGTDTQYF. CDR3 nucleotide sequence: TGTGCCACCAGTGATTTCGGGAGTGGCACAGATACGCAGTATTTT.

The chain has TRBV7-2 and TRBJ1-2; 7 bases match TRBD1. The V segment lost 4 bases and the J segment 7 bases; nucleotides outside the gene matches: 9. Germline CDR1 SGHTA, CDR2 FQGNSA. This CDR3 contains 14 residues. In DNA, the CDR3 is TGTGCCAGCAGCTCCGGACAGGACTCCTCTGGCTACACCTTC. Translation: CASSSGQDSSGYTF.

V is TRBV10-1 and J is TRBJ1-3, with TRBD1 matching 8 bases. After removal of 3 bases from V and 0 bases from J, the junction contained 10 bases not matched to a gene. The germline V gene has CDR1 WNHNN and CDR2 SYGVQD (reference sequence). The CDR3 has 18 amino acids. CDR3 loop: CASSDRGQGSFSGNTIYF. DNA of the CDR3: TGCGCCAGCAGTGACCGAGGACAGGGCAGTTTCTCTGGAAACACCATATATTTT.

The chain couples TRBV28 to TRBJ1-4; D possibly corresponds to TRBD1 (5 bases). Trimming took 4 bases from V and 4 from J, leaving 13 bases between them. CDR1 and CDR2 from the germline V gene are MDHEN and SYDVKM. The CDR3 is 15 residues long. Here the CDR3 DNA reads TGTGCCAGCAGTTACCCCTCCGGGGGTAATGAAAAACTGTTTTTT. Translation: CASSYPSGGNEKLFF.

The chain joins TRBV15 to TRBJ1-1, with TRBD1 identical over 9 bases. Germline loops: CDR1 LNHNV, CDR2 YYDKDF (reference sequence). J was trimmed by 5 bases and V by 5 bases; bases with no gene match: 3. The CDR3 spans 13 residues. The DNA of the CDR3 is TGTGCCACCAGCTTCGACAGGGGGACTGAAGCTTTCTTT. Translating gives CATSFDRGTEAFF.

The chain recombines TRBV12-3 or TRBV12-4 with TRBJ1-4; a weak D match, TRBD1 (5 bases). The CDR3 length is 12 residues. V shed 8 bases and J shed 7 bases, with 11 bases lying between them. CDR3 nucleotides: TGTGCCAGCGGCCCTAGGGGTGAAAAACTGTTTTTT. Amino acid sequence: CASGPRGEKLFF.

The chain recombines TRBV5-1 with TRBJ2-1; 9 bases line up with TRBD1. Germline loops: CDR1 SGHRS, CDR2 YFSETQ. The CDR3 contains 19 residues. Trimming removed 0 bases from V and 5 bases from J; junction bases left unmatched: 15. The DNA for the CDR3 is TGCGCCAGCAGCTTGGAGGGGACAGGGAGGTCCCGAACTAACAATGAGCAGTTCTTC. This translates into CASSLEGTGRSRTNNEQFF. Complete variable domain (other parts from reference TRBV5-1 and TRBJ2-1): KAGVTQTPRYLIKTRGQQVTLSCSPISGHRSVSWYQQTPGQGLQFLFEYFSETQRNKGNFPGRFSGRQFSNSRSEMNVSTLELGDSALYLCASSLEGTGRSRTNNEQFFGPGTRLTVL.

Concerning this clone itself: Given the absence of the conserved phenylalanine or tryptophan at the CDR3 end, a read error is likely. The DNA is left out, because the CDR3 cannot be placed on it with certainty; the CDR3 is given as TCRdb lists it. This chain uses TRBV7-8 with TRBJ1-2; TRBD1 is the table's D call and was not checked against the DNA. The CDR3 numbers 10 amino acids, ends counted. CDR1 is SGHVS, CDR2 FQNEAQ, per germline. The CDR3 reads CASWSTGGDC.

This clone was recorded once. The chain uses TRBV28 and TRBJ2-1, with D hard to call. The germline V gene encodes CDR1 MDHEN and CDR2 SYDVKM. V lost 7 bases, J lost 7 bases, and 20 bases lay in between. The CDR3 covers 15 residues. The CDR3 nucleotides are TGTGCCAGCACCGAAGCCCTTTTGTCCCCTAATGAGCAGTTCTTC. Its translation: CASTEALLSPNEQFF.

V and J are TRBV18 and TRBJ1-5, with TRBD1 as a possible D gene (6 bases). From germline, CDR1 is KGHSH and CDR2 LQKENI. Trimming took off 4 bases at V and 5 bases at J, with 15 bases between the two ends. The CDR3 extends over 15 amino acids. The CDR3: CASSLQGGPYQPQHF. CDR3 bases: TGTGCCAGCTCACTACAGGGAGGGCCCTATCAGCCCCAGCATTTT.